This TCR beta chain was documented in a study of T cells in women clearing cervical HPV infection. Study background: Cases' blood sampling followed lesion detection by median approximately 150 days (90 to 200). Study-level points and caveats: TRBV6-7 relative abundance averaged roughly 0.099% in cases and roughly 0.17% in controls.

The CDR3 extends over 16 amino acids. Germline CDR1 KGHSH, CDR2 LQKENI. With 3 bases clipped from V and 0 bases from J, the junction kept 5 bases outside the gene matches. Prevalent HPV16 infections were excluded; only incident single HPV16 infections included. Cervical HPV DNA detected by MY09/MY11 PCR, typed by dot-blot. The protocol was immunoSEQ multiplex PCR, while the TCRdb copy is restricted to in-frame clones and leaves out a portion. This sample lists 40,000 to 55,000 clones; its ten largest clones have approximately 1.2%. As regards this clone: Its antigen is unknown. The CDR3 end falls 3 residues outside the read, so it is completed with the germline J gene. Other nucleotide sequences from this sample produce the same CDR3.

This TCR came from a woman aged 18 to 75 with a cervical HPV16 infection that either progressed to CIN3+ or cleared (not recorded which). The rearrangement links TRBV18 to TRBJ1-3, with TRBD1 matching over 7 bases. The source material was blood buffy coat. The sequenced part of the CDR3 DNA is TGTGCCAGCTCACCGGGAGACAGGGTCTCTGGAAACACC. Translation: CASSPGDRVSGNT. The complete CDR3 reads CASSPGDRVSGNTIYF.